One and the same sample provided the 22 T cell receptor beta chains below, sequenced in a study of blood T cell repertoires in COVID-19. Here immunoSEQ multiplex PCR was the method, and the copy in TCRdb shows in-frame clones only, minus some. Of about 150,000 clones detected, around 91% appear once; the ten largest clones hold around an eighth. Input material: peripheral blood. These receptor sequences come from a man between 18 and 29 years old with COVID-19, enrolled during active disease.

The chain combines TRBV4-3 with TRBJ1-4; D uncertain. The ends were cut back, 0 bases at V and 5 bases at J, with 7 bases in the middle. The CDR3 is made up of 14 amino acids. CDR1 is LGHNA and CDR2 is YSLEER in the germline V gene. The CDR3 region is CASSQDRRNEKLFF. CDR3 coding DNA: TGCGCCAGCAGCCAAGATAGGCGGAATGAAAAACTGTTTTTT.

Comment on this clone: Its ends do not fully match the called genes, so a read error is possible. The rearrangement joins TRBV28 to TRBJ1-4; D perhaps matches TRBD1 (6 bases). The length of the CDR3 is 19 residues. CDR1 MDHEN and CDR2 SYDVKM come from the germline V gene. CDR3 DNA sequence: TGTGCCAGCAGTTCGTCTCCTCCGGGGCGCAGGGGCAGAAATGAAAAACTGCTTTTT. Translated: CASSSSPPGRRGRNEKLLF.

This clone was counted only a few times. V gene TRBV15 combines with J gene TRBJ1-5; 7 bases map to TRBD1. This CDR3 is 14 amino acids long. The V gene's germline CDR1 is LNHNV and CDR2 YYDKDF (reference sequence). V shed 8 bases and J 4 bases; nucleotides not matched to a gene: 8. The CDR3 sequence is CATAVGQTNQPQHF. CDR3 nucleotide sequence: TGTGCCACCGCGGTGGGACAGACAAATCAGCCCCAGCATTTT.

The chain joins TRBV7-9 to TRBJ1-5; D not resolved. Trimming stripped 4 bases from V and 5 bases from J, with 9 bases between. In germline, CDR1 is SEHNR, CDR2 FQNEAQ (reference sequence). CDR3 length: 13 residues. The CDR3 region is CASSSEGHQPQHF. The CDR3 DNA reads TGTGCCAGCAGCTCCGAGGGCCATCAGCCCCAGCATTTT.

The rearrangement joins TRBV24-1 to TRBJ2-7, with TRBD1 matching 7 bases. The CDR3 is 14 residues long. The ends lost 8 bases at V and 2 bases at J; junction bases unmatched: 8. From germline, CDR1 is KGHDR and CDR2 SFDVKD. The CDR3, as DNA: TGTGCCACCATCTCAGGGGGTAGACCCTACGAGCAGTACTTC. It specifies CATISGGRPYEQYF.

This clone was found once. V and J are TRBV7-2 and TRBJ2-3, with TRBD2 matching 9 bases. This CDR3 spans 15 amino acids. V was pared by 4 bases and J by 0 bases, with 2 bases of the junction left unmatched. CDR1 and CDR2 from the germline V gene are SGHTA and FQGNSA. Here the CDR3 DNA reads TGTGCCAGCAGCTCCGGACTAGCGAGCACAGATACGCAGTATTTT. It is translated as CASSSGLASTDTQYF.

This chain joins TRBV7-9 and TRBJ1-1; D remains ambiguous. Germline CDR1 reads SEHNR; CDR2 reads FQNEAQ (reference sequence). The CDR3 runs to 15 residues. The V end lost 5 bases, the J end lost 6 bases, and 19 bases lay between the germline ends. The CDR3 DNA reads as TGTGCCAGCAGCCCCGAGGGCCTACTCCACTCTGAAGCTTTCTTT. Protein sequence: CASSPEGLLHSEAFF.

This clone came up once. This CDR3 is CASSQEAGGGPYNEQFF. CDR3 nucleotide sequence: TGCGCCAGCAGCCAAGAGGCCGGGGGGGGCCCCTACAATGAGCAGTTCTTC. The V and J genes are TRBV4-1 and TRBJ2-1; 8 nucleotides agree with TRBD2. The CDR3 is made up of 17 amino acids. V gave up 0 bases and J gave up 2 bases; unmatched junction bases: 6. Germline CDR1 reads MGHRA; CDR2 reads YSYEKL.

This chain joins TRBV12-5 and TRBJ2-7, with D maybe TRBD2 (5 bases). Germline CDR1 and CDR2: LGHNT and FRNRAP. The CDR3 is made up of 14 amino acids. Trimming pared 1 base from V and 5 bases from J, leaving 12 bases between. CDR3 amino acids: CASGLASLSDEQYF. CDR3 nucleotide sequence: TGTGCTAGTGGTTTGGCCAGTCTTAGCGACGAGCAGTACTTC.

V usage is TRBV7-8 and J usage is TRBJ1-4; possible D gene TRBD1, 5 bases. V was cut by 7 bases and J by 8 bases, with 20 bases left in between. The CDR3 is 15 residues long. Germline V gene data show CDR1 as SGHVS and CDR2 as FQNEAQ. The CDR3 sequence: CASTLGRGPGEKLFF. DNA for the CDR3: TGTGCCAGCACCTTGGGGAGGGGCCCGGGAGAAAAACTGTTTTTT.

The gene calls are TRBV5-6 and TRBJ2-7, with TRBD2 as a possible D gene (5 bases). The CDR3 spans 16 residues. V was cut by 6 bases and J by 7 bases, with 26 bases left in between. From germline, CDR1 is SGHDT and CDR2 YYEEEE. The CDR3 protein is CASTNTGVRLLREQYF. The CDR3 region has the DNA TGTGCCAGCACCAACACCGGGGTCAGACTTCTGAGGGAGCAGTACTTC.

The chain recombines TRBV4-1 with TRBJ1-5, with 7 nucleotides matching TRBD1. The CDR3 runs to 16 residues. J lost 2 bases, V lost 4 bases, and 8 bases had no gene match. CDR1 and CDR2 from the germline V gene are MGHRA and YSYEKL. CDR3 nucleotides: TGCGCCAGCAGCCCAACAGGGGCAATGGGCAATCAGCCCCAGCATTTT. It yields the protein CASSPTGAMGNQPQHF.

The gene calls are TRBV16 and TRBJ2-2; D not certain. V was trimmed by 3 bases and J by 1 base, leaving 12 bases between them. CDR1 is KGHSY, CDR2 FQNENV, per germline. This CDR3 has 16 residues. CDR3 amino acids: CASSHPDTVNTGELFF. Written as DNA, the CDR3 is TGTGCCAGCAGCCACCCAGATACAGTGAACACCGGGGAGCTGTTTTTT.

The chain combines TRBV5-8 with TRBJ2-1, with a weak D call TRBD2 (5 bases). Germline V gene lookup returns CDR1 SGHTS and CDR2 YDEGEE. This CDR3 comprises 14 residues. Trimming left V 2 bases short and J 2 bases short, with 8 bases between. In DNA, the CDR3 is TGTGCCAGCAGCTTAGAGGGTCCCTACAATGAGCAGTTCTTC. Translated, it gives CASSLEGPYNEQFF.

The genes are TRBV10-3 and TRBJ2-5; maybe TRBD1 (7 bases). The CDR3 has 14 amino acids. Deletions cut 8 bases from V and 5 bases from J, with 18 bases between. CDR1 is ENHRY and CDR2 is SYGVKD in the germline V gene. The CDR3: CAIRPGGSGETQYF. The CDR3 region has the DNA TGTGCCATCCGCCCAGGGGGGAGTGGGGAGACCCAGTACTTC.

The count of this clone is one. The J gene is TRBJ2-1, the V gene TRBV7-2; 13 bases match TRBD2. The CDR3 sequence is 16 residues long. The V and J ends lost 3 bases and 9 bases, in that order; junction bases with no gene match: 8. Germline V lookup: CDR1 SGHTA, CDR2 FQGNSA. CDR3 amino acids: CASSLLLAGGLSEQFF. The CDR3 DNA reads TGTGCCAGCAGCTTGTTACTAGCGGGAGGGCTTAGTGAGCAGTTCTTC.

A single count supports this clone. The chain uses TRBV12-3 or TRBV12-4 and TRBJ2-1; D unclear. The CDR3 is 12 amino acids. V lost 3 bases and J 6 bases, leaving 6 bases between the germline ends. The CDR3 sequence is CASSFASNEQFF. The CDR3 DNA follows: TGTGCCAGCAGTTTTGCTAGCAATGAGCAGTTCTTC.

This chain connects TRBV7-9 to TRBJ2-5, with D maybe TRBD2 (5 bases). Between the trimmed V and J ends, which lost 3 bases and 7 bases, there was a span of 15 bases. This CDR3 region has 14 residues. Germline V lookup: CDR1 SEHNR, CDR2 FQNEAQ (reference sequence). The CDR3, as DNA: TGTGCCAGCAGCTTCGGCGGGTTCGAAGGGACCCAGTACTTC. Translating gives CASSFGGFEGTQYF.

The chain couples TRBV7-2 to TRBJ2-7, with D perhaps TRBD1 (5 bases). The germline gives CDR1 SGHTA, CDR2 FQGNSA. This CDR3 spans 13 amino acids. The V end lost 1 base, the J end lost 5 bases, and 9 bases lay between the germline ends. This CDR3 reads CASSLVRADEQYF. Written as DNA, the CDR3 is TGTGCCAGCAGCTTAGTCAGGGCGGACGAGCAGTACTTC.

The V and J genes are TRBV10-1 and TRBJ1-1; tentative D call: TRBD1 (5 bases). The CDR3 length is 13 residues. Germline CDR1 reads WNHNN; CDR2 reads SYGVQD (reference sequence). Trimming left V 3 bases short and J 1 base short, with 6 bases between. The CDR3 region is CASSDTGNTEAFF. CDR3 coding DNA: TGCGCCAGCAGTGACACAGGGAACACTGAAGCTTTCTTT.

The table lists this clone with a count of one. This chain joins TRBV27 and TRBJ2-7; 8 bases match TRBD2. V was clipped by 3 bases and J by 7 bases; unmatched bases: 5. The CDR3 totals 13 residues. Germline V gene lookup returns CDR1 MNHEY and CDR2 SMNVEV (reference sequence). The CDR3 nucleotides read TGTGCCAGCAGTTTGACTAGCGTTGGGGAGCAGTACTTC. Protein: CASSLTSVGEQYF.

In regard to this clone: Germline is not matched at one junction end, which may reflect a read error. The CDR3 bases are TGTGCCAGCAGCCCCGGGGGGCAGAATGAAAAACTGCTTTTT. Protein sequence: CASSPGGQNEKLLF. The gene calls are TRBV7-6 and TRBJ1-4; TRBD1 might be the D (6 bases). Per the germline V gene, CDR1 is SGHVS and CDR2 is FNYEAQ. The CDR3 has 14 residues.